This T cell receptor beta chain comes out of a study of CD8+CD57+ T cells in acquired aplastic anemia. Study information: Each DNA sample taken from sorted CD4+ and CD8+ cells came to about 3.2 ug on average.

The CDR3 contains 10 residues. Germline values: CDR1 DFQATT, CDR2 SNEGSKA (reference sequence). Trimming took 8 bases from V and 4 from J, leaving 8 bases between them. Researchers used genomic DNA as the template to profile TCR beta VDJ and CDR3. TCRdb ran MiXCR on the reads and lists one entry per CDR3 protein. The sample carries around 210,000 distinct CDR3 sequences, approximately 65% recorded once. Notes on this clonotype: Antigen unknown.

Sequencing involved patients with CD8+CD57+ cell expansion previously shown by flow cytometry. Patients were treatment-naive when blood was sampled. Study-level points and caveats: Around 30 sequences, all CD8+ CDR3, were shared between patients and controls.

The TCR sequence derives from a human donor with aplastic anemia. The V call is TRBV20-1, the J call TRBJ1-2, with D unresolved. The sequencing sample was made of sorted CD4+, CD8+, or CD8+CD57+ T cells (not recorded which) from PBMCs. The CDR3 loop is CSQNSYGYTF. The CDR3 DNA sequence: TGCAGTCAAAACTCCTATGGCTACACCTTC.